The 17 T cell receptor beta chains presented below share a single source sample, sequenced in a study of blood T cell repertoires in COVID-19. Only in-frame clones appear in the TCRdb table, and some are missing; sequencing was by immunoSEQ multiplex PCR. Seen here are some 30,000 clones, 75% to 90% observed once, and the top ten hold around 48%. Sequenced input: peripheral blood. These TCRs come from a human donor with acute or convalescent COVID-19. The donor label of this sample is uncertain.

The chain is built from TRBV5-1 and TRBJ2-1; 8 bases fit TRBD2. CDR3 length: 16 amino acids. From germline, CDR1 is SGHRS and CDR2 YFSETQ. V gave up 0 bases and J gave up 6 bases; unmatched junction bases: 8. The CDR3 coding sequence is TGCGCCAGCAGCTTGGATGCGGGGGGCGGGGGCAATGAGCAGTTCTTC. Its protein is CASSLDAGGGGNEQFF.

J is TRBJ2-1 and V is TRBV11-2; possibly TRBD2 for D (5 bases). The length of the CDR3 is 13 residues. Germline CDR1 SGHAT, CDR2 FQNNGV. V was clipped by 1 base and J by 13 bases, with 14 bases between them. The CDR3 region is CASSLVASRLQFF. CDR3 coding DNA: TGTGCCAGCAGCTTAGTCGCTAGCCGGCTTCAGTTCTTC.

This clone was detected only once. The chain uses TRBV6-6 and TRBJ2-7; tentative D call: TRBD1 (8 bases). The CDR3 extends over 14 amino acids. The germline CDR1 and CDR2 sequences are MNHNY and SVGAGI (reference sequence). Trimming cost V 8 bases and J 1 base, with 15 bases left between them. As DNA, the CDR3 is TGTGCCAGCTACACAGGGGGGGCTTCCTACGAGCAGTACTTC. It is translated as CASYTGGASYEQYF.

V and J are TRBV15 and TRBJ1-5; D uncertain. CDR1 LNHNV and CDR2 YYDKDF come from the germline V gene (reference sequence). Deletions cut 4 bases from V and 3 bases from J, with 13 bases between. The CDR3 covers 15 residues. The CDR3 loop is CATSTDGRNNQPQHF. For the CDR3, the DNA is TGTGCCACCAGCACCGACGGGAGGAACAATCAGCCCCAGCATTTT.

V and J are TRBV5-6 and TRBJ1-6; the match to TRBD1 covers 8 bases. The germline V gene has CDR1 SGHDT and CDR2 YYEEEE. The length of the CDR3 is 16 residues. Germline trimming cut 3 bases from V and 3 bases from J; bases unmatched to any gene: 5. CDR3 coding DNA: TGTGCCAGCAGCTCAACAGGGGGAAGCTATAATTCACCCCTCCACTTT. Translated: CASSSTGGSYNSPLHF.

This chain joins TRBV5-4 and TRBJ2-6; TRBD2 is a possible D gene (5 bases). Trimming removed 5 bases from V and 0 bases from J, with 15 bases in between. Germline V gives CDR1 SGHNT, CDR2 YYREEE (reference sequence). CDR3 size: 17 residues. The CDR3 loop is CASRVGVKSSGANVLTF. The DNA for the CDR3 is TGTGCCAGCAGGGTGGGAGTTAAAAGCTCTGGGGCCAACGTCCTGACTTTC. Complete variable domain (other parts from reference TRBV5-4 and TRBJ2-6): ETGVTQSPTHLIKTRGQQVTLRCSSQSGHNTVSWYQQALGQGPQFIFQYYREEENGRGNFPPRFSGLQFPNYSSELNVNALELDDSALYLCASRVGVKSSGANVLTFGAGSRLTVL.

This clone is classed as medium-sized (0.01 to 0.1%). The V call is TRBV5-1, the J call TRBJ1-2; the match to TRBD1 covers 9 bases. Germline-derived CDR1 and CDR2 are SGHRS and YFSETQ. V was clipped by 4 bases and J by 8 bases; unmatched bases: 6. CDR3 length: 13 amino acids. CDR3: CASSPTGGEGYTF. The CDR3 nucleotides read TGCGCCAGCAGCCCCACAGGGGGCGAAGGCTACACCTTC.

The rearrangement links TRBV30 to TRBJ2-2, with 11 positions matching TRBD2. The CDR3 is made up of 19 amino acids. After removal of 0 bases from V and 7 bases from J, the junction contained 16 bases not matched to a gene. CDR1 and CDR2 from the germline V gene are GTSNPN and SVGIG (reference sequence). CDR3 nucleotide sequence: TGTGCCTGGAGTGTACGGGGGGCGCGGGCTAGCGGGAGGTACGGGGAGCTGTTTTTT. It codes for CAWSVRGARASGRYGELFF.

This clone occurred once. One end of the junction fails to match germline, which may point to a read error. The V gene is TRBV7-7, the J gene TRBJ2-3, with TRBD1 matching over 7 bases. The CDR3 contains 19 residues. CDR1 SSHAT and CDR2 FNYEAQ come from the germline V gene (reference sequence). CDR3 nucleotides: TGTGCTAGCAGCTTATTAGGAGGAGCCGAGGGGGCAAGCACAGATACGCAGTATTTT. Translating gives CASSLLGGAEGASTDTQYF.

The chain couples TRBV4-2 to TRBJ1-1; perhaps TRBD1 as D (6 bases). The CDR3 contains 15 residues. Germline CDR1 LGHNA, CDR2 YNFKEQ. V gave up 3 bases and J gave up 1 base, with 12 bases separating them. DNA of the CDR3: TGTGCCAGCAGCCAGCCCGGGACAAGGAACACTGAAGCTTTCTTT. It is translated as CASSQPGTRNTEAFF.

This clone appeared once. The V gene is TRBV19, the J gene TRBJ1-5; 10 bases map to TRBD1. The germline CDR1 and CDR2 sequences are LNHDA and SQIVND (reference sequence). V gave up 4 bases and J gave up 7 bases; unmatched junction bases: 4. The CDR3 length is 14 residues. The CDR3 loop is CASSKGTGEQPQHF. CDR3 in DNA: TGTGCCAGTAGTAAGGGGACAGGGGAACAGCCCCAGCATTTT. Variable domain in full (rest from reference TRBV19 and TRBJ1-5): DGGITQSPKYLFRKEGQNVTLSCEQNLNHDAMYWYRQDPGQGLRLIYYSQIVNDFQKGDIAEGYSVSREKKESFPLTVTSAQKNPTAFYLCASSKGTGEQPQHFGDGTRLSIL.

J is TRBJ1-2 and V is TRBV7-3; 7 positions match TRBD1. CDR3 length: 13 residues. J gave up 5 bases and V 5 bases, and 5 bases lay outside the gene matches. Germline CDR1 reads SGHTA; CDR2 reads FQGTGA. The CDR3 loop reads CASSGRDSYGYTF. CDR3 sequence (DNA): TGTGCCAGCAGCGGCCGGGACAGTTATGGCTACACCTTC.

The chain uses TRBV7-8 and TRBJ1-5, with D possibly TRBD1 on 6 matching bases. Germline CDR1 SGHVS, CDR2 FQNEAQ. V gave up 5 bases and J gave up 2 bases, with 16 bases separating them. The CDR3 sequence is 16 residues long. The CDR3 protein is CASSHTRGSGNQPQHF. DNA of the CDR3: TGTGCCAGCAGCCATACCAGGGGTAGTGGCAATCAGCCCCAGCATTTT.

This clone was observed a single time. This chain uses TRBV3-1 (or the pseudogene TRBV3-2) with TRBJ2-1; D ambiguous. The V and J ends lost 1 base and 4 bases respectively, with 5 bases between them. This CDR3 region has 13 residues. Germline V gives CDR1 LGHDT, CDR2 YNNKEL (reference sequence). In nucleotides, the CDR3 is TGTGCCAGCAGCCAAGGTACTTACAATGAGCAGTTCTTC. Amino acid sequence: CASSQGTYNEQFF.

J is TRBJ2-7 and V is TRBV2; TRBD1 matches at 9 bases. From germline, CDR1 is SNHLY and CDR2 FYNNEI. With V trimmed by 6 bases and J by 1 base, 4 bases remained unmatched. The CDR3 totals 14 residues. The CDR3 DNA reads TGTGCCAGCAGGACCGGGACAGGGTCCTACGAGCAGTACTTC. It translates to CASRTGTGSYEQYF.

The chain is built from TRBV20-1 and TRBJ1-2, with a tentative D call TRBD1 (5 bases). The germline V gene has CDR1 DFQATT and CDR2 SNEGSKA (reference sequence). V lost 3 bases and J lost 8, with 10 bases in between. The CDR3 spans 11 residues. The CDR3 DNA follows: TGCAGTGCTAGTCGGGGGGACGGCTACACCTTC. Encoded protein: CSASRGDGYTF.

This chain uses TRBV5-1 with TRBJ2-7, with D hard to call. CDR1 and CDR2 (germline): SGHRS, YFSETQ. The V end lost 1 base, the J end lost 0 bases, and 14 bases lay between the germline ends. The CDR3 length is 16 residues. CDR3 bases: TGCGCCAGCAGCTTGAGGAGCGCAAGCTTCTCCTACGAGCAGTACTTC. Translated: CASSLRSASFSYEQYF.